The next 21 T cell receptor beta chains were all read from a single sample in a study of cytomegalovirus exposure and HLA in healthy donors. PCR involved 60 Vbeta and 13 Jbeta primers. Assay: immunoSEQ multiplex PCR; the TCRdb copy retains only in-frame clones and omits some. The sample contains 95,000 to 150,000 clones, about 75% of which appear only once. The sample was PBMCs. These receptors all come from a man aged 60 to 69 in good health and CMV-seropositive.

This chain connects TRBV7-3 to TRBJ2-7; D perhaps matches TRBD2 (5 bases). The germline V gene has CDR1 SGHTA and CDR2 FQGTGA. This CDR3 region has 15 residues. Trimming cost V 2 bases and J 5 bases, with 16 bases left between them. CDR3 DNA: TGTGCCAGCAGCTTATCGAGGGTATCGCTGAACGAGCAGTACTTC. It is translated as CASSLSRVSLNEQYF.

V usage is TRBV6-1 and J usage is TRBJ1-1; D is unresolved. The V end lost 2 bases, the J end lost 5 bases, and 27 bases lay between the germline ends. The CDR3 runs to 19 residues. The V gene's germline CDR1 is MNHNS and CDR2 SASEGT. CDR3 in DNA: TGTGCCAGCAGTGAAATCGTTTCGGGAGCGAGCCGCCCTCTGACTGAAGCTTTCTTT. It encodes CASSEIVSGASRPLTEAFF.

V gene TRBV6-5 combines with J gene TRBJ2-3; D is undetermined. The V end was cut by 0 bases, the J end by 3 bases, with 13 bases between. The CDR3 covers 16 residues. Germline lookup yields CDR1 MNHEY and CDR2 SVGAGI. CDR3: CASSYSGRSMTDTQYF. Here the CDR3 DNA reads TGTGCCAGCAGTTACTCGGGCAGGTCGATGACAGATACGCAGTATTTT.

This chain links TRBV5-1 with TRBJ2-3; 9 positions match TRBD1. CDR1 SGHRS and CDR2 YFSETQ come from the germline V gene. CDR3 length equals 13 residues. Unmatched junction bases numbered 3, after V lost 4 bases and J lost 6 bases. The CDR3 protein is CASSNDRGDTQYF. CDR3 DNA: TGCGCCAGCAGCAACGACAGGGGGGATACGCAGTATTTT.

This clone was seen a few times. The rearrangement links TRBV28 to TRBJ1-3; D is unclear. CDR1 is MDHEN and CDR2 is SYDVKM in the germline V gene. V was clipped by 6 bases and J by 0 bases, with 9 bases between them. The CDR3 sequence is 14 residues long. CDR3 sequence reads: CASSNSGSGNTIYF. The CDR3 bases are TGTGCCAGCAGCAACAGCGGCTCTGGAAACACCATATATTTT.

The J gene is TRBJ2-1, the V gene TRBV19, with D possibly matching TRBD1 (6 bases). This CDR3 region has 14 residues. CDR1 is LNHDA and CDR2 is SQIVND in the germline V gene (reference sequence). Trimming shortened V by 7 bases and J by 3 bases, and 13 bases separated the two germline ends. CDR3 sequence: CASTRGTIYNEQFF. The CDR3 nucleotides are TGTGCCAGTACTAGGGGGACAATCTACAATGAGCAGTTCTTC. Together with reference TRBV19 and TRBJ2-1, the CDR3 gives the full variable domain: DGGITQSPKYLFRKEGQNVTLSCEQNLNHDAMYWYRQDPGQGLRLIYYSQIVNDFQKGDIAEGYSVSREKKESFPLTVTSAQKNPTAFYLCASTRGTIYNEQFFGPGTRLTVL.

This chain uses TRBV5-1 with TRBJ2-2; D possibly corresponds to TRBD2 (6 bases). The V end lost 5 bases, the J end lost 5 bases, and 16 bases lay between the germline ends. The CDR3 has 15 residues. Germline assignment: CDR1 SGHRS and CDR2 YFSETQ. DNA for the CDR3: TGCGCCAGCAGTAACCCAACTGGGGGGACCGGGGAGCTGTTTTTT. It is translated as CASSNPTGGTGELFF.

This chain connects TRBV6-4 to TRBJ2-2, with D perhaps matching TRBD2 (5 bases). This CDR3 contains 14 residues. V dropped 3 bases and J dropped 4 bases, with 9 bases sitting between them. In germline, CDR1 is MRHNA, CDR2 SNTAGT. CDR3 region: CASSEGRSTGELFF. CDR3 in DNA: TGTGCCAGCAGTGAAGGGAGAAGCACCGGGGAGCTGTTTTTT.

Only a few counts were recorded for this clone. The gene calls are TRBV29-1 and TRBJ2-7, with 8 positions matching TRBD1. The CDR3 loop spans 12 amino acids. Trimming at V came to 7 bases and at J to 7 bases, leaving 9 bases not matched to a gene. From germline, CDR1 is SQVTM and CDR2 ANQGSEA. CDR3: CSAGQDRVEQYF. The CDR3 DNA is TGCAGCGCCGGCCAGGACAGGGTTGAGCAGTACTTC.

The chain recombines TRBV11-1 with TRBJ1-2; no firm D call. CDR1 is SGHAT, CDR2 FQDESV, per germline (reference sequence). The CDR3 contains 12 residues. V gave up 3 bases and J gave up 7 bases, with 9 bases separating them. The CDR3 DNA reads as TGTGCCAGCAGCTTCGGGGAGGCTGGCTACACCTTC. It is translated as CASSFGEAGYTF.

The chain uses TRBV30 and TRBJ1-1, with 9 bases fitting TRBD1. This CDR3 spans 14 amino acids. From germline, CDR1 is GTSNPN and CDR2 SVGIG (reference sequence). The V gene end was trimmed by 4 bases and the J gene end by 1 base; junction bases not matched to a gene: 4. CDR3 residues: CAWTPGQGNTEAFF. CDR3 nucleotides: TGTGCCTGGACCCCGGGACAGGGGAACACTGAAGCTTTCTTT.

The rearrangement uses TRBV5-1 and TRBJ2-4, with D perhaps matching TRBD2 (5 bases). Per germline, CDR1 SGHRS and CDR2 YFSETQ. V gave up 4 bases and J gave up 5 bases, with 10 bases separating them. This CDR3 contains 13 residues. The CDR3 protein is CASSPPGENIQYF. The DNA for the CDR3 is TGCGCCAGCAGCCCTCCCGGGGAAAACATTCAGTACTTC.

The CDR3 protein is CAWSRASGGASETQYF. The CDR3 nucleotides read TGTGCCTGGAGTCGGGCTAGCGGGGGGGCCAGTGAGACCCAGTACTTC. This chain links TRBV30 with TRBJ2-5; 12 nucleotides line up with TRBD2. V lost 2 bases to trimming and J lost 5 bases; unmatched junction nucleotides: 9. Germline CDR1 reads GTSNPN; CDR2 reads SVGIG (reference sequence). The CDR3 has 16 residues.

J is TRBJ2-5 and V is TRBV7-2, with TRBD1 identical over 10 bases. The CDR3 extends over 16 amino acids. Germline lookup yields CDR1 SGHTA and CDR2 FQGNSA. J gave up 1 base and V 6 bases, and 8 bases lay outside the gene matches. The CDR3, as DNA: TGTGCCAGCAGTAGCCGGGACAGGGGTAGCCAAGAGACCCAGTACTTC. It codes for CASSSRDRGSQETQYF.

The chain employs TRBV5-1 and TRBJ2-1; 10 bases match TRBD2. The length of the CDR3 is 15 residues. CDR1 is SGHRS and CDR2 is YFSETQ in the germline V gene. V gave up 0 bases and J gave up 5 bases; unmatched junction bases: 2. CDR3 coding DNA: TGCGCCAGCAGCTTGGGAGCGGGGGGGGACAATGAGCAGTTCTTC. This encodes CASSLGAGGDNEQFF.

This chain uses TRBV9 with TRBJ2-7; TRBD1 agrees at 11 bases. CDR1 is SGDLS and CDR2 is YYNGEE in the germline V gene. V was pared by 4 bases and J by 10 bases, with 16 bases of the junction left unmatched. The CDR3 is 16 amino acids. CDR3: CASSYGTGDRGNTQYF. The CDR3 region has the DNA TGTGCCAGCAGCTACGGGACCGGGGACAGGGGGAATACACAGTACTTC.

CDR3 loop: CSARGSYGYTF. CDR3 sequence (DNA): TGCAGCGCACGGGGGAGCTATGGCTACACCTTC. This sequence joins TRBV20-1 and TRBJ1-2; possibly TRBD1 for D (5 bases). This CDR3 region has 11 residues. In germline, CDR1 is DFQATT, CDR2 SNEGSKA (reference sequence).

J is TRBJ1-1 and V is TRBV2, with TRBD1 matching over 7 bases. CDR3 length: 13 amino acids. The V and J ends lost 6 bases and 2 bases, in that order; junction bases with no gene match: 3. Germline lookup yields CDR1 SNHLY and CDR2 FYNNEI. In DNA, the CDR3 is TGTGCCAGCAGGAGACAGGGTAACACTGAAGCTTTCTTT. Its protein is CASRRQGNTEAFF.

The rearrangement joins TRBV12-5 to TRBJ2-1, with 8 bases lining up with TRBD1. The CDR3 totals 17 residues. Germline V gives CDR1 LGHNT, CDR2 FRNRAP. V lost 0 bases to trimming and J lost 3 bases; unmatched junction nucleotides: 7. In DNA, the CDR3 is TGTGCTAGTGGTTTGGTACAAGGGACAGGATACTACAATGAGCAGTTCTTC. It yields the protein CASGLVQGTGYYNEQFF.

This clone appeared once. The J gene is TRBJ1-6, the V gene TRBV6-1; a weak D match, TRBD1 (6 bases). Germline V gene lookup returns CDR1 MNHNS and CDR2 SASEGT. The CDR3 totals 15 residues. Trimming took 11 bases from V and 6 from J, leaving 20 bases between them. The CDR3 DNA reads as TGTGCCGTCAACAGGGAATCTATCGGTAATTCACCCCTCCACTTT. Translation: CAVNRESIGNSPLHF.

The V gene is TRBV6-1, the J gene TRBJ2-7; tentative D call: TRBD1 (6 bases). V dropped 6 bases and J dropped 5 bases, with 17 bases sitting between them. The CDR3 spans 14 residues. Germline V gives CDR1 MNHNS, CDR2 SASEGT. CDR3 sequence reads: CASRITGFLDEQYF. The CDR3 bases are TGTGCCAGCAGAATAACAGGGTTTCTCGACGAGCAGTACTTC.